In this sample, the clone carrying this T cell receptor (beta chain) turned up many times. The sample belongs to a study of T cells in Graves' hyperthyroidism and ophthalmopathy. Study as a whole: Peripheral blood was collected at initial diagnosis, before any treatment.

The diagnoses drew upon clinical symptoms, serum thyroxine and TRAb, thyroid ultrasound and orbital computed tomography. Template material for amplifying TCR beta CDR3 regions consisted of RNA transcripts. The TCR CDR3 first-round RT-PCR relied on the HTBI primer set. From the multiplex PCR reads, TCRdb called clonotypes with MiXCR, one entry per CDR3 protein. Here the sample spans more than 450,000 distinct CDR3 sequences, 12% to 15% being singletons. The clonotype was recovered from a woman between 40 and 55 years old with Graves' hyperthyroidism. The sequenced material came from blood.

The CDR3 DNA reads as TGTGCCAGCAGTCCCTCCTGGGGAGTAGCGACAAGAGATGAGCAGTTCTTC. It specifies CASSPSWGVATRDEQFF. V usage is TRBV28 and J usage is TRBJ2-1; a weak D match, TRBD2 (5 bases). Germline V lookup: CDR1 MDHEN, CDR2 SYDVKM. The CDR3 is 17 amino acids. The ends were cut back, 5 bases at V and 8 bases at J, with 25 bases in the middle. Using reference TRBV28 and TRBJ2-1 for the parts outside the CDR3, the full variable domain is DVKVTQSSRYLVKRTGEKVFLECVQDMDHENMFWYRQDPGLGLRLIYFSYDVKMKEKGDIPEGYSVSREKKERFSLILESASTNQTSMYLCASSPSWGVATRDEQFFGPGTRLTVL.